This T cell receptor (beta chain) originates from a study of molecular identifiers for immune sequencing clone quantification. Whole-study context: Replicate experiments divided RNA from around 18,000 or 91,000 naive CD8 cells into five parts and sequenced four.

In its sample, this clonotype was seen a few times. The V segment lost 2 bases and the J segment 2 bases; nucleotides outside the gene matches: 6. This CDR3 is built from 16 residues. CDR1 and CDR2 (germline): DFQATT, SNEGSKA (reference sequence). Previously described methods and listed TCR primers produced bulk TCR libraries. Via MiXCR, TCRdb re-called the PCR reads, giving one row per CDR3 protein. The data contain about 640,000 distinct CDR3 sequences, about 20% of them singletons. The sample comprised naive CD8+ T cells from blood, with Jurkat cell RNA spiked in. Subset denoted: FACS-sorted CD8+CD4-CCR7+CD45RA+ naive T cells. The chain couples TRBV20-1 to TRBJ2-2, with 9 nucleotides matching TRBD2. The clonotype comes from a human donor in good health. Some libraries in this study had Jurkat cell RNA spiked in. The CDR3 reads CSARFPSGTNTGELFF. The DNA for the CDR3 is TGCAGTGCTAGATTCCCTAGCGGGACAAACACCGGGGAGCTGTTTTTT.